The rows below give T cell receptor beta chains drawn from one sample of a study of blood T cell repertoires in COVID-19. This table comes from immunoSEQ multiplex PCR, and its TCRdb copy is limited to in-frame clones, with some not included. The sample records 150,000 to 200,000 clones, more than 75% being singletons. Sequenced sample: peripheral blood. Receptor source: a man aged 35 to 55 with acute or convalescent COVID-19. Both conserved end residues are trimmed from each CDR3. Fields, in order: J gene, V gene, CDR3 protein.

>TRBJ1-1|TRBV6-2/TRBV6-3
ASSYSRGGKNTEAF
>TRBJ1-4|TRBV30
AWSESVTNEKLF
>TRBJ1-2|TRBV5-5
AAGTGETNYGYT
>TRBJ2-1|TRBV3-1/TRBV3-2
ASSLTSGGDNEQF
>TRBJ1-1|TRBV6-6
ASNPYGGTEAF
>TRBJ2-1|TRBV6-5
ASSRGGGSRQF
>TRBJ1-2|TRBV27
ASSPRRDLSGYT
>TRBJ2-7|TRBV30
AWGIRGEQY
>TRBJ1-2|TRBV28
ASSLGAEGT
>TRBJ1-1|TRBV3-1/TRBV3-2
ASSPTSTGYRAEAF
>TRBJ2-2|TRBV2
ASMGARVTGELF
>TRBJ2-2|TRBV7-6
ASSLESPRGTGELF
>TRBJ1-2|TRBV7-2
ASSLSPGGYGYT
>TRBJ1-2|TRBV7-9
ASSQLNYGYT
>TRBJ2-7|TRBV6-2/TRBV6-3
ASSRPGQGFYEQY
>TRBJ2-2|TRBV10-2
ASSGPDRGLVGELF
>TRBJ2-2|TRBV5-4
ASSVPLRGGLSGELF
>TRBJ1-1|TRBV6-4
ASSDTGETEAF
>TRBJ2-5|TRBV7-2
ASSEGTSGTQETQY
>TRBJ2-5|TRBV24-1
ATSDSAGRATETQY
>TRBJ1-4|TRBV5-6
ASSTGRGNEKLF
>TRBJ2-1|TRBV6-5
ASSQGLAGNEQF
>TRBJ2-1|TRBV6-5
ASSYLSRDEQF
>TRBJ2-3|TRBV28
ASSPPRTGTRDTQY
>TRBJ1-1|TRBV12-3/TRBV12-4
ASSLGVAAEAF
>TRBJ1-2|TRBV6-5
ASSSPQGVRGYT
>TRBJ2-6|TRBV3-1/TRBV3-2
ASSQSLEANVLT
>TRBJ2-1|TRBV7-9
ASSLAKGAHNEQF
>TRBJ1-1|TRBV10-3
AISGGLMMNTEAF
>TRBJ2-5|TRBV28
ASSFGSVETQY
>TRBJ2-1|TRBV15
ATSGPGLRDDEQF
>TRBJ1-6|TRBV6-5
ASSFVTGGNSPLH
>TRBJ1-1|TRBV7-2
ASSAPGQGTRAF
>TRBJ1-4|TRBV12-3/TRBV12-4
ASSLEWGELF
>TRBJ1-2|TRBV3-1/TRBV3-2
ASSPLGSSSGLFNYGYT
>TRBJ1-5|TRBV5-5
ASSWGDRSNQPQH
>TRBJ1-1|TRBV6-2/TRBV6-3
ASSYRRPGQRMNTEAF
>TRBJ1-1|TRBV4-1
ASSQVSETEAF
>TRBJ2-2|TRBV19
ASSPRQNTGELF
>TRBJ2-3|TRBV5-1
ASSLGRDSGGSSTDTQY
>TRBJ1-6|TRBV2
ASSDSPGGVEH
>TRBJ1-2|TRBV3-1/TRBV3-2
ASSQAPSANYGYT
>TRBJ1-1|TRBV3-1/TRBV3-2
ASSQRFRGSDTEAF
>TRBJ2-1|TRBV9
ASSVDGSGPPYYNEQF
>TRBJ2-1|TRBV7-6
ASSMRTASGISYNEQF
>TRBJ1-1|TRBV5-1
ASSPDRGIITEAF
>TRBJ2-3|TRBV7-2
ASSLFAGDFTDTQY
>TRBJ2-5|TRBV7-9
ASSLVTGYQETQY
>TRBJ1-4|TRBV27
ASSLTGASGKLF
>TRBJ2-3|TRBV28
ASSNGGITDTQY
>TRBJ2-1|TRBV24-1
ATSDTGDDEQF
>TRBJ1-6|TRBV6-1
ASSEWGDSYNSPLH
>TRBJ2-4|TRBV3-1/TRBV3-2
ASSQSSATKNIQY
>TRBJ2-3|TRBV5-8
ASSPGTHIDTDTQY
>TRBJ1-6|TRBV6-2/TRBV6-3
ASSYLGQGASPLH
>TRBJ2-4|TRBV7-2
ASRSAKNIQY
>TRBJ2-3|TRBV7-2
ASSLEKGSGGPADTQY
>TRBJ2-3|TRBV18
ASSPLTGALTDTQY